The source of this T cell receptor (beta chain) is a study of T cell responses to AZD1222 COVID-19 vaccine. This clone was found once. Antigen: not known. Sequencing was performed with immunoSEQ multiplex PCR; in TCRdb, only in-frame clones are kept and a portion is missing. The sample includes over 110,000 clones, about 90% of them seen just once. The germline V gene encodes CDR1 SGHVS and CDR2 FQNEAQ. The CDR3 runs 17 residues. The trim removed 4 bases at V and 1 base at J, leaving 8 bases unmatched. Whole-study findings and limits: Variant regions that are unmutated are reportedly the target of nearly half of spike-specific TCRs.

The sequence was obtained from an adult who received the AZD1222 COVID-19 vaccine. The chain carries TRBV7-8 and TRBJ2-3, with 10 bases that match TRBD2. Here the sequenced sample was peripheral blood, taken 28 days after the second AZD1222 dose. The CDR3 sequence: CASSSSATSGGTDTQYF. CDR3 sequence (DNA): TGTGCCAGCAGCTCCTCAGCCACTAGCGGGGGCACAGATACGCAGTATTTT.